A single sample gave rise to the 17 T cell receptor beta chains below, sequenced in a study of T cell responses to AZD1222 COVID-19 vaccine. Using immunoSEQ multiplex PCR, the repertoire was profiled, and TCRdb retains in-frame clones only, with some absent. This sample has some 110,000 clones, with 82% found just once. This specimen was peripheral blood, taken on day 0 of AZD1222 vaccination. These receptors all come from an adult in good health.

The rearrangement uses TRBV6-1 and TRBJ2-3, with TRBD2 identical over 10 bases. Trimming at V came to 5 bases and at J to 3 bases, leaving 5 bases not matched to a gene. Per the germline V gene, CDR1 is MNHNS and CDR2 is SASEGT. The CDR3 has 15 amino acids. CDR3 sequence (DNA): TGTGCCAGCAGTTCAAAGCGGGGGGGAACAGATACGCAGTATTTT. Translation: CASSSKRGGTDTQYF.

In its sample, this clone was seen once. The chain joins TRBV29-1 to TRBJ1-3; D is undetermined. This CDR3 comprises 13 residues. Germline V CDR1 and CDR2: SQVTM, ANQGSEA. V lost 4 bases and J lost 3, with 10 bases in between. CDR3 loop: CSVGHSDGNTIYF. The DNA for the CDR3 is TGCAGCGTTGGTCATTCCGATGGAAACACCATATATTTT.

V and J are TRBV7-8 and TRBJ2-5; 10 bases agree with TRBD2. The germline V gene has CDR1 SGHVS and CDR2 FQNEAQ. This CDR3 is built from 18 residues. V dropped 3 bases and J dropped 3; count of bases not matched to a gene: 13. The CDR3 sequence is CASSFMVRLAGAEETQYF. The CDR3 DNA reads TGTGCCAGCAGCTTTATGGTCCGGCTAGCGGGGGCGGAAGAGACCCAGTACTTC.

This chain links TRBV5-6 with TRBJ2-1; D possibly corresponds to TRBD1 (5 bases). Germline CDR1 is SGHDT and CDR2 is YYEEEE. The CDR3 spans 15 residues. Trimming shortened V by 3 bases and J by 4 bases, and 14 bases separated the two germline ends. The CDR3 DNA follows: TGTGCCAGCAGCTCGGCGTCGACAGCTTACAATGAGCAGTTCTTC. Amino acids: CASSSASTAYNEQFF.

The V and J genes are TRBV7-9 and TRBJ1-2, with 8 nucleotides matching TRBD1. Per germline, CDR1 SEHNR and CDR2 FQNEAQ (reference sequence). There are 17 residues in the CDR3. The ends lost 5 bases at V and 4 bases at J; junction bases unmatched: 15. CDR3: CASSLFLRSGQVYGYTF. The CDR3 nucleotides are TGTGCCAGCAGCCTATTTCTCAGATCGGGACAGGTCTATGGCTACACCTTC.

The V gene is TRBV5-1, the J gene TRBJ2-5, with TRBD1 as a possible D gene (6 bases). Germline CDR1 and CDR2: SGHRS and YFSETQ. The ends were cut back, 4 bases at V and 2 bases at J, with 12 bases in the middle. The CDR3 covers 14 residues. CDR3 sequence: CASSITGLQETQYF. The CDR3 nucleotides are TGCGCCAGCAGCATCACAGGGCTGCAAGAGACCCAGTACTTC.

This sequence joins TRBV3-1 (or the pseudogene TRBV3-2) and TRBJ1-4; TRBD1 agrees at 10 bases. V shed 3 bases and J 6 bases; nucleotides not matched to a gene: 4. The CDR3 runs to 15 residues. The germline V gene has CDR1 LGHDT and CDR2 YNNKEL (reference sequence). The CDR3 spells CASSHRTGGYEKLFF. In nucleotides, the CDR3 is TGTGCCAGCAGCCATAGGACAGGGGGATATGAAAAACTGTTTTTT.

The gene calls are TRBV9 and TRBJ1-1; TRBD1 is a possible D gene (6 bases). The CDR3 is 16 amino acids. The V end lost 0 bases, the J end lost 1 base, and 13 bases lay between the germline ends. Germline-derived CDR1 and CDR2 are SGDLS and YYNGEE. The CDR3: CASSVVPTGANTEAFF. CDR3 in DNA: TGTGCCAGCAGCGTAGTCCCAACGGGGGCGAACACTGAAGCTTTCTTT.

This chain links TRBV30 with TRBJ2-5; D remains ambiguous. The CDR3 runs to 14 residues. The V gene lost 3 bases and the J gene lost 0 bases, with 11 bases spanning the gap. The germline V gene has CDR1 GTSNPN and CDR2 SVGIG (reference sequence). This chain's CDR3 is CAWSRRQYQETQYF. CDR3 DNA sequence: TGTGCCTGGAGCAGGCGGCAGTACCAAGAGACCCAGTACTTC.

The chain is built from TRBV5-1 and TRBJ2-5, with D perhaps TRBD1 or TRBD2 (5 bases each). V was trimmed by 5 bases and J by 1 base, leaving 12 bases between them. CDR3 size: 14 residues. Germline V gives CDR1 SGHRS, CDR2 YFSETQ. The CDR3 spells CASRSGQSQETQYF. The CDR3 DNA reads TGCGCCAGCAGATCGGGGCAGTCCCAAGAGACCCAGTACTTC.

The chain uses TRBV18 and TRBJ1-2; TRBD1 is a possible D gene (5 bases). Germline V CDR1 and CDR2: KGHSH, LQKENI. This CDR3 is built from 13 residues. V lost 4 bases and J 4 bases, leaving 10 bases between the germline ends. In DNA, the CDR3 is TGTGCCAGCTCACAGGGGAATGGCTATGGCTACACCTTC. It codes for CASSQGNGYGYTF.

The chain is built from TRBV6-1 and TRBJ2-5; unclear D gene. This CDR3 comprises 13 residues. Between the trimmed V and J ends, which lost 0 bases and 7 bases, there was a span of 9 bases. The V gene's germline CDR1 is MNHNS and CDR2 SASEGT. For the CDR3, the DNA is TGTGCCAGCAGTGAAGCGTCTGGGCTGACCCAGTACTTC. Protein sequence: CASSEASGLTQYF.

This clone was seen just once. V gene TRBV16 combines with J gene TRBJ1-1, with D uncertain. Trimming left V 1 base short and J 0 bases short, with 9 bases between. Germline V CDR1 and CDR2: KGHSY, FQNENV. CDR3 size: 15 residues. In nucleotides, the CDR3 is TGTGCCAGCAGCCAATTGGTCGGGATGAACACTGAAGCTTTCTTT. Amino acid sequence: CASSQLVGMNTEAFF. Full variable domain (missing parts from reference TRBV16 and TRBJ1-1): GEEVAQTPKHLVRGEGQKAKLYCAPIKGHSYVFWYQQVLKNEFKFLISFQNENVFDETGMPKERFSAKCLPNSPCSLEIQATKLEDSAVYFCASSQLVGMNTEAFFGQGTRLTVV.

This chain joins TRBV28 and TRBJ1-1, with no clear D. This CDR3 spans 16 amino acids. The germline CDR1 and CDR2 sequences are MDHEN and SYDVKM. V was pared by 0 bases and J by 1 base, with 12 bases between. CDR3: CASSLWVLGENTEAFF. CDR3 bases: TGTGCCAGCAGTTTATGGGTGCTTGGTGAGAACACTGAAGCTTTCTTT.

The chain recombines TRBV19 with TRBJ1-6; a weak D match, TRBD1 (5 bases). V lost 1 base, J lost 10 bases, and 14 bases lay in between. CDR1 and CDR2 from the germline V gene are LNHDA and SQIVND (reference sequence). This CDR3 is 15 amino acids long. CDR3: CASSIGGGLPSPLHF. DNA for the CDR3: TGTGCCAGTAGTATAGGGGGGGGACTTCCGTCACCCCTCCACTTT.

The sample holds a few counts of this clone. The chain links TRBV5-5 to TRBJ1-1; the match to TRBD1 covers 9 bases. The CDR3 loop spans 13 amino acids. J gave up 10 bases and V 2 bases, and 6 bases lay outside the gene matches. From germline, CDR1 is SGHKS and CDR2 YYEKEE (reference sequence). CDR3 amino acids: CASSLTGGRGAFF. CDR3 nucleotides: TGTGCCAGCAGCTTAACAGGGGGCCGAGGAGCTTTCTTT.

This clone was counted between two and nine times. The chain uses TRBV6-1 and TRBJ1-6; D gene uncertain. Germline CDR1 reads MNHNS; CDR2 reads SASEGT. V was shortened by 0 bases and J by 7 bases, with 10 bases between the two germline ends. The CDR3 is 15 amino acids. CDR3 loop: CASSEAAGSNSPLHF. CDR3 sequence (DNA): TGTGCCAGCAGTGAAGCCGCGGGGTCCAATTCACCCCTCCACTTT.